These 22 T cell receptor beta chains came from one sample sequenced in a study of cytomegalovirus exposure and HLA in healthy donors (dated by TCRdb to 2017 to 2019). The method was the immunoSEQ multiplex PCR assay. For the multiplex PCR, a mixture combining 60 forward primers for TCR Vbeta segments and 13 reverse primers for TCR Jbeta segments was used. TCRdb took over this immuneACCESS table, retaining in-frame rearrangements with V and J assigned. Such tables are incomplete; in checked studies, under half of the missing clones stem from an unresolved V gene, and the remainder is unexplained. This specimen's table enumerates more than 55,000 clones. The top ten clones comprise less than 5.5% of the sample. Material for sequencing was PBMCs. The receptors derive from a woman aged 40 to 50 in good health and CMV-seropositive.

CDR3 residues: CASSLDRVPGLGYTF. CDR3 DNA: TGTGCCAGCAGCTTAGACAGGGTTCCGGGACTTGGCTACACCTTC. The rearrangement joins TRBV11-2 to TRBJ1-2; TRBD1 is a possible D gene (5 bases). The CDR3 has 15 residues. With 0 bases removed from V and 7 bases from J, the gap between germline ends came to 15 bases. CDR1 is SGHAT and CDR2 is FQNNGV in the germline V gene. Together with reference TRBV11-2 and TRBJ1-2, the CDR3 gives the full variable domain: EAGVAQSPRYKIIEKRQSVAFWCNPISGHATLYWYQQILGQGPKLLIQFQNNGVVDDSQLPKDRFSAERLKGVDSTLKIQPAKLEDSAVYLCASSLDRVPGLGYTFGSGTRLTVV.

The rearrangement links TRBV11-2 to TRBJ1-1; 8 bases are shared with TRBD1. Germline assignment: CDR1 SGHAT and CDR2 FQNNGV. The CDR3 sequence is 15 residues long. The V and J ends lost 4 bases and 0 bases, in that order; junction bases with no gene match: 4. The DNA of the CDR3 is TGTGCCAGCAGCTCTTCGACAGGGGTGAACACTGAAGCTTTCTTT. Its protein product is CASSSSTGVNTEAFF.

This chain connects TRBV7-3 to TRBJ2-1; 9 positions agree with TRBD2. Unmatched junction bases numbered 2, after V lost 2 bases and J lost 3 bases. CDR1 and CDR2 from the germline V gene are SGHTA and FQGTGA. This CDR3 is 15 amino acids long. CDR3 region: CASSLLAGFYNEQFF. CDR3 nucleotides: TGTGCCAGCAGCTTACTAGCGGGATTCTACAATGAGCAGTTCTTC.

This chain's CDR3 is CASSAHGGGRVSEAFF. The CDR3 bases are TGCGCCAGCAGCGCACACGGGGGGGGGAGGGTGTCTGAAGCTTTCTTT. This sequence joins TRBV5-1 and TRBJ1-1; a possible D gene is TRBD1 (5 bases). The CDR3 has 16 amino acids. V was pared by 4 bases and J by 6 bases, with 22 bases between. Germline-derived CDR1 and CDR2 are SGHRS and YFSETQ.

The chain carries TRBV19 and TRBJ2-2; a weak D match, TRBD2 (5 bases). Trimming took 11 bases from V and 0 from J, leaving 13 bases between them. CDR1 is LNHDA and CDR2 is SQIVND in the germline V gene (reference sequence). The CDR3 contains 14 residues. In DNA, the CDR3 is TGTGCCTCGAGGGCCGGGGCGAACACCGGGGAGCTGTTTTTT. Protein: CASRAGANTGELFF.

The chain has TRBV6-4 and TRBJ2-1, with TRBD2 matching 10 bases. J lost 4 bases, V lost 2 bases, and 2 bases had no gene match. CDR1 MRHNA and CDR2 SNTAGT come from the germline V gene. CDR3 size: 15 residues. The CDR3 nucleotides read TGTGCCAGCAGTGACAGCGGGGGGGAATACAATGAGCAGTTCTTC. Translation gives CASSDSGGEYNEQFF.

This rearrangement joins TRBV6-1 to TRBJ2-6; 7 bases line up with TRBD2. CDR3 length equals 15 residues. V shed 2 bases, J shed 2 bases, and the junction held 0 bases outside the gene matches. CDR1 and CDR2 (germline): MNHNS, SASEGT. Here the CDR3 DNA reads TGTGCCAGCAGTGAACGGGGGGCTGGGGCCAACGTCCTGACTTTC. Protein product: CASSERGAGANVLTF.

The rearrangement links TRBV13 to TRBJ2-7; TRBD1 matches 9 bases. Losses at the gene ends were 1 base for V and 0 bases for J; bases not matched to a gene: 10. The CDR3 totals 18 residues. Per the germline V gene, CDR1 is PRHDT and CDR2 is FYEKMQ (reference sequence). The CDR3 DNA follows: TGTGCCAGCAGCTTAGACCCCCGACAGGGGGTGACCTCCTACGAGCAGTACTTC. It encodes CASSLDPRQGVTSYEQYF.

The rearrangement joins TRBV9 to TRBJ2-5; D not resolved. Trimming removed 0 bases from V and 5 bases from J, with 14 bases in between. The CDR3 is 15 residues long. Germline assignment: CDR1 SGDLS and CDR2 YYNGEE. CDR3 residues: CASSVGGLSRETQYF. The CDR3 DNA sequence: TGTGCCAGCAGCGTAGGAGGCCTGTCGCGTGAGACCCAGTACTTC. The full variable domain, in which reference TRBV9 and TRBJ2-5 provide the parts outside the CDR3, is DSGVTQTPKHLITATGQRVTLRCSPRSGDLSVYWYQQSLDQGLQFLIQYYNGEERAKGNILERFSAQQFPDLHSELNLSSLELGDSALYFCASSVGGLSRETQYFGPGTRLLVL.

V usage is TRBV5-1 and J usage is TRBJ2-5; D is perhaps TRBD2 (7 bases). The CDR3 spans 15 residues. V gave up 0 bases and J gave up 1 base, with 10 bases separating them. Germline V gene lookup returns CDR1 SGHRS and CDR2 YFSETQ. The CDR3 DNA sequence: TGCGCCAGCAGCTTGGGCGGGGGCGGCCAAGAGACCCAGTACTTC. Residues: CASSLGGGGQETQYF.

Here the CDR3 reads CASSQDRGNYGYTF. The DNA for the CDR3 is TGCGCCAGCAGCCAAGACAGGGGGAACTATGGCTACACCTTC. The rearrangement links TRBV4-3 to TRBJ1-2; TRBD1 agrees at 7 bases. The V segment lost 0 bases and the J segment 2 bases; nucleotides outside the gene matches: 0. CDR3 size: 14 residues. Germline values: CDR1 LGHNA, CDR2 YSLEER.

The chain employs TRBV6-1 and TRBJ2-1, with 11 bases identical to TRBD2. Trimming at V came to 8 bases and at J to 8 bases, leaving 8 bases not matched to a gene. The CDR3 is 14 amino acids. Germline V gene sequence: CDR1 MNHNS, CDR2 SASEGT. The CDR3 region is CASGSGRASDEQFF. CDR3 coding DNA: TGTGCCAGCGGTAGCGGGAGGGCCTCGGATGAGCAGTTCTTC.

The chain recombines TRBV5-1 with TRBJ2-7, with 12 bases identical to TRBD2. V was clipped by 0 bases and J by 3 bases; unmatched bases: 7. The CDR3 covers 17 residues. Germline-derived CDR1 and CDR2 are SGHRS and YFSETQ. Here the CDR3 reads CASSLDIGLAGFYEQYF. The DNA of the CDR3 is TGCGCCAGCAGCTTGGATATCGGACTAGCGGGGTTCTACGAGCAGTACTTC.

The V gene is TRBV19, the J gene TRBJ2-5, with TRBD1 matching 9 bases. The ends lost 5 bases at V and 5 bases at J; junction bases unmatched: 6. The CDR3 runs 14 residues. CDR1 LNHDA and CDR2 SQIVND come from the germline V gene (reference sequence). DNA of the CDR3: TGTGCCAGTAGTCTTACAGGGGGCGCGGAGACCCAGTACTTC. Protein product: CASSLTGGAETQYF.

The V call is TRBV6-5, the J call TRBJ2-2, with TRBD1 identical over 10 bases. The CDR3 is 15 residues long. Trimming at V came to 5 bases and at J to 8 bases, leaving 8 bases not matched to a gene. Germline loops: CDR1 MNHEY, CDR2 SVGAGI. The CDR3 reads CASSNRQGAGGELFF. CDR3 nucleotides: TGTGCCAGCAGTAATAGACAGGGGGCTGGGGGGGAGCTGTTTTTT.

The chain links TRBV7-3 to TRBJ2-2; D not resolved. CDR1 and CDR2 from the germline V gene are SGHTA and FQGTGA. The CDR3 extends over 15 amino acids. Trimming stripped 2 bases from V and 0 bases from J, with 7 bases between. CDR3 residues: CASSLVSSNTGELFF. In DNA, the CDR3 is TGTGCCAGCAGCTTAGTGTCTTCGAACACCGGGGAGCTGTTTTTT.

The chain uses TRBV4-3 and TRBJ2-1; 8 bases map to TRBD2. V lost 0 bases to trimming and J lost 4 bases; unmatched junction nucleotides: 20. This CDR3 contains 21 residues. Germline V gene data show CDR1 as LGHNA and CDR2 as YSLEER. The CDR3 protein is CASSQDSLFNEAGGTYNEQFF. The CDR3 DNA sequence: TGCGCCAGCAGCCAAGATTCTTTGTTTAACGAGGCGGGGGGCACATACAATGAGCAGTTCTTC.

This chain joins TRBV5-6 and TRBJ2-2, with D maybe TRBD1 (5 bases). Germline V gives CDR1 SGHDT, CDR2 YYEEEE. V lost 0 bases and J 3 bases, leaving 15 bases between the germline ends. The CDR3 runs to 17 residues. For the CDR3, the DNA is TGTGCCAGCAGCTTGGAAACAGGACAAGTCTACACCGGGGAGCTGTTTTTT. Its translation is CASSLETGQVYTGELFF.

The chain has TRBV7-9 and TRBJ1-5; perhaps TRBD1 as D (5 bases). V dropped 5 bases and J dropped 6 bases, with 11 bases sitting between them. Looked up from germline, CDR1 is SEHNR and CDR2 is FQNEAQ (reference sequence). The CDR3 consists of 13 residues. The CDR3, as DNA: TGTGCCAGCAGCCCGCCGGGGGGTCAGCCCCAGCATTTT. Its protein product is CASSPPGGQPQHF.

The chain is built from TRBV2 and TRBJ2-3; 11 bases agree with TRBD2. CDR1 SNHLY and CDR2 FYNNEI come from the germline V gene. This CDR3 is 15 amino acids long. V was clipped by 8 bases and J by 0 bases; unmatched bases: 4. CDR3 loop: CASSRLAGSTDTQYF. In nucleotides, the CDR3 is TGTGCCAGCTCTCGACTAGCGGGGAGCACAGATACGCAGTATTTT.

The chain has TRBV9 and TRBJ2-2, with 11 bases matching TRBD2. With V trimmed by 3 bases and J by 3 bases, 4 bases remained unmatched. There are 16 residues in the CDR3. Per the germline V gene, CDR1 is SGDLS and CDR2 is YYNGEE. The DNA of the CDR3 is TGTGCCAGCAGCGGGGGACTAGCGGACTACACCGGGGAGCTGTTTTTT. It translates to CASSGGLADYTGELFF.

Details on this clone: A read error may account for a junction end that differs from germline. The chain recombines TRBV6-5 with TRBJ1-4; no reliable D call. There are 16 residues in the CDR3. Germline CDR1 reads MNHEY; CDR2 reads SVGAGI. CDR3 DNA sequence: TGTACCAGCAGTTATATGGAAGGCGGGACTAATGAAAAACTGTTTTTT. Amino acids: CTSSYMEGGTNEKLFF.